A selection of T cell receptor beta chains follows, all from one sample in a study of T cells in Graves' hyperthyroidism and ophthalmopathy. A single record per CDR3 protein comes from TCRdb applying MiXCR to the multiplex PCR reads. The sample includes 300,000 to 450,000 distinct CDR3 sequences, 13% seen only once; the top ten take around 20%. The specimen was blood. Receptor source: a man aged 25-45 years with Graves' hyperthyroidism that later progressed to Graves' ophthalmopathy. Each CDR3 is given without its conserved first and last residue. Each record gives: D gene, J gene, V gene, CDR3 protein. A D gene is named only where the DNA matches it firmly.

D: TRBD1; J: TRBJ1-5; V: TRBV5-4; CDR3: ASSPGTGRDQPQH
D: TRBD1; J: TRBJ2-3; V: TRBV6-1; CDR3: ASREDGTGGDTQY
D: NA; J: TRBJ2-3; V: TRBV7-9; CDR3: ASSLAGLTDTQY
D: NA; J: TRBJ2-7; V: TRBV20-1; CDR3: SASRADYEQY
D: NA; J: TRBJ2-4; V: TRBV7-9; CDR3: ASSLLGYDSAKNIQY
D: TRBD2; J: TRBJ2-3; V: TRBV7-3; CDR3: ASSFASGSTDTQY
D: NA; J: TRBJ2-7; V: TRBV20-1; CDR3: SARVPGAGYEQY
D: NA; J: TRBJ1-5; V: TRBV6-1; CDR3: ASNGGRDQPQH
D: TRBD1; J: TRBJ2-7; V: TRBV20-1; CDR3: SATTGAREQY
D: NA; J: TRBJ2-1; V: TRBV19; CDR3: ASSADSLGANEQF
D: NA; J: TRBJ1-2; V: TRBV5-1; CDR3: ASSLAQTAGDYGYT
D: NA; J: TRBJ1-2; V: TRBV7-2; CDR3: ASSLSYGYT
D: NA; J: TRBJ2-7; V: TRBV9; CDR3: ASSVLASSYEQY
D: NA; J: TRBJ1-3; V: TRBV13; CDR3: ASLGYSGNTIY
D: TRBD1; J: TRBJ1-6; V: TRBV5-8; CDR3: ASSPQGGNSPLH
D: NA; J: TRBJ1-2; V: TRBV12-3/TRBV12-4; CDR3: ASSHQLAAPAGYT
D: TRBD1; J: TRBJ1-2; V: TRBV11-3; CDR3: ASSLEGRGRGGYT
D: TRBD1; J: TRBJ2-2; V: TRBV6-9; CDR3: ASSYQFQDRGHTGELF
D: NA; J: TRBJ2-1; V: TRBV3-1; CDR3: ASSQGVGGNEQF
D: NA; J: TRBJ1-5; V: TRBV6-1; CDR3: ASSESVVPGLNQPQH
D: NA; J: TRBJ2-5; V: TRBV7-2; CDR3: ASSSGRQETQY
D: NA; J: TRBJ1-1; V: TRBV28; CDR3: ASRERGGPGVTEAF
D: NA; J: TRBJ2-2; V: TRBV19; CDR3: ASSMGRGMTGELF
D: NA; J: TRBJ2-2; V: TRBV5-4; CDR3: ASSPGRWINTGELF
D: NA; J: TRBJ1-5; V: TRBV10-2; CDR3: ASSESSPWAGQPQH
D: NA; J: TRBJ1-1; V: TRBV27; CDR3: ASSLYGRGGTEAF
D: NA; J: TRBJ1-4; V: TRBV2; CDR3: ANGRNLNEKLF
D: NA; J: TRBJ1-4; V: TRBV12-3/TRBV12-4; CDR3: ASSLWEGTNEKLF
D: NA; J: TRBJ2-2; V: TRBV4-1; CDR3: ASSRRVSNTGELF
D: TRBD2; J: TRBJ2-1; V: TRBV19; CDR3: ASSPRGGAAYNEQF
D: TRBD1; J: TRBJ1-1; V: TRBV12-5; CDR3: ASGWKSTGGTEAF
D: TRBD1; J: TRBJ1-1; V: TRBV3-1; CDR3: ASRQTGDSTEAF
D: NA; J: TRBJ1-3; V: TRBV9; CDR3: ASSETDYTSGNTIY
D: NA; J: TRBJ1-1; V: TRBV4-1; CDR3: ASSQSLRDAF
D: NA; J: TRBJ2-7; V: TRBV7-9; CDR3: ASIKGPEQY
D: NA; J: TRBJ2-5; V: TRBV20-1; CDR3: SATGAGTQY
D: TRBD1; J: TRBJ2-1; V: TRBV6-1; CDR3: ASSLDRVGSNEQF
D: TRBD2; J: TRBJ2-5; V: TRBV5-5; CDR3: ASSLSPFGGGYQETQY
D: NA; J: TRBJ2-1; V: TRBV6-1; CDR3: AGTSGIGDEQF
D: TRBD1; J: TRBJ1-2; V: TRBV7-9; CDR3: ASSLAGTGSGYT
D: NA; J: TRBJ2-3; V: TRBV9; CDR3: ASSVEEGLTDTQY
D: TRBD1; J: TRBJ2-1; V: TRBV24-1; CDR3: ATLGQYGNEQF
D: TRBD2; J: TRBJ2-1; V: TRBV30; CDR3: AWTPSGGGSYNEQF
D: TRBD2; J: TRBJ2-1; V: TRBV6-1; CDR3: ASSDSERGADEQF
D: TRBD1; J: TRBJ1-6; V: TRBV6-5; CDR3: ASNSEGAGYNSPLH
D: NA; J: TRBJ2-5; V: TRBV28; CDR3: ASSPGQLQETQY
D: TRBD1; J: TRBJ2-1; V: TRBV5-5; CDR3: ASGRQGGAYNEQF
D: NA; J: TRBJ2-5; V: TRBV2; CDR3: ASSGRGAVQETQY
D: TRBD1; J: TRBJ2-4; V: TRBV20-1; CDR3: SATDSGTGRNIQY
D: NA; J: TRBJ1-5; V: TRBV14; CDR3: ASSPRRTVSNQPQH
D: NA; J: TRBJ2-7; V: TRBV11-2; CDR3: ASSLGQDSYEQY
D: TRBD2; J: TRBJ2-1; V: TRBV7-8; CDR3: ASSKTSGGAFTYNEQF